These 17 T cell receptor beta chains were sequenced from one sample in a study of T cells in Graves' hyperthyroidism and ophthalmopathy. RNA transcripts served as the template for amplifying TCR beta CDR3 regions. HTBI primers were used for first-round RT-PCR of the TCR CDR3. TCRdb analysed the multiplex PCR reads with MiXCR anew, one entry per CDR3 protein. The sample has around 340,000 distinct CDR3 sequences, about 18% seen once; the top ten hold roughly 35%. The material sequenced was blood. Every receptor here comes from a woman in her twenties or thirties with Graves' hyperthyroidism that later progressed to Graves' ophthalmopathy.

The V and J genes are TRBV6-1 and TRBJ1-1; no clear D gene. V gave up 6 bases and J gave up 1 base, with 12 bases separating them. CDR1 is MNHNS and CDR2 is SASEGT in the germline V gene. There are 14 residues in the CDR3. The CDR3 loop is CASSERTANTEAFF. CDR3 nucleotides: TGTGCCAGCAGCGAGAGGACCGCGAACACTGAAGCTTTCTTT.

The J gene is TRBJ2-4, the V gene TRBV12-3 or TRBV12-4; D gene unclear. Trimming stripped 6 bases from V and 6 bases from J, with 12 bases between. The CDR3 totals 13 residues. Here the CDR3 reads CASSIQIGNIQYF. The CDR3 DNA reads TGTGCCAGCAGCATTCAAATCGGAAACATTCAGTACTTC.

The chain uses TRBV18 and TRBJ2-3; D possibly corresponds to TRBD2 (6 bases). The CDR3 has 16 residues. Germline-derived CDR1 and CDR2 are KGHSH and LQKENI. V lost 5 bases and J lost 6, with 21 bases in between. CDR3 nucleotides: TGTGCCAGCTCATCGCGGGACTCCCAAACCATCGATACGCAGTATTTT. Residues: CASSSRDSQTIDTQYF.

The chain is built from TRBV6-1 and TRBJ2-1; TRBD2 aligns across 8 bases. Trimming removed 7 bases from V and 8 bases from J; junction bases left unmatched: 13. The germline V gene has CDR1 MNHNS and CDR2 SASEGT. The CDR3 spans 15 residues. The CDR3 loop is CASNAGLAIPHEQFF. DNA for the CDR3: TGTGCCAGCAACGCCGGACTAGCAATCCCCCATGAGCAGTTCTTC.

At least ten counts were recorded for this clonotype. The chain couples TRBV6-1 to TRBJ1-1; TRBD1 matches at 7 bases. The CDR3 spans 14 residues. V shed 5 bases and J 1 base; nucleotides not matched to a gene: 4. Germline CDR1 reads MNHNS; CDR2 reads SASEGT. In nucleotides, the CDR3 is TGTGCCAGCAGTCCGGAGGGGGCGAACACTGAAGCTTTCTTT. Translation gives CASSPEGANTEAFF.

J is TRBJ2-1 and V is TRBV11-1; TRBD2 agrees at 10 bases. CDR3 length equals 17 residues. Per germline, CDR1 SGHAT and CDR2 FQDESV (reference sequence). V dropped 5 bases and J dropped 2; count of bases not matched to a gene: 9. CDR3 region: CASSPPPTSGPYNEQFF. CDR3 bases: TGTGCCAGCAGCCCCCCTCCGACTAGCGGGCCCTACAATGAGCAGTTCTTC.

The chain links TRBV27 to TRBJ2-7; weak D call: TRBD1 (6 bases). This CDR3 is built from 15 residues. V was trimmed by 5 bases and J by 0 bases, leaving 14 bases between them. From germline, CDR1 is MNHEY and CDR2 SMNVEV (reference sequence). The CDR3 reads CASSKIRDTSYEQYF. DNA for the CDR3: TGTGCCAGCAGTAAAATCCGGGACACCTCCTACGAGCAGTACTTC.

The genes are TRBV27 and TRBJ1-6; TRBD1 aligns across 8 bases. The CDR3 extends over 14 amino acids. V lost 6 bases to trimming and J lost 9 bases; unmatched junction nucleotides: 7. Germline loops: CDR1 MNHEY, CDR2 SMNVEV (reference sequence). The chain's CDR3 is CASRQTGGSSPLHF. CDR3 in DNA: TGTGCCAGCAGACAAACAGGGGGGTCTTCACCCCTCCACTTT.

This clonotype showed up many times. The chain joins TRBV2 to TRBJ1-5; D is ambiguous. V lost 3 bases to trimming and J lost 0 bases, with 6 bases between them. Germline V gene sequence: CDR1 SNHLY, CDR2 FYNNEI. The CDR3 length is 14 residues. The CDR3 DNA follows: TGTGCCAGCAGTGATGTGGCTAGCAATCAGCCCCAGCATTTT. It translates to CASSDVASNQPQHF.

This clonotype was counted between two and nine times. Written as DNA, the CDR3 is TGTGCCAGCAGTGAGGGTTTCTTGAACACTGAAGCTTTCTTT. This translates into CASSEGFLNTEAFF. The J gene is TRBJ1-1, the V gene TRBV12-3 or TRBV12-4; unclear D gene. V was pared by 5 bases and J by 0 bases, with 10 bases between. The length of the CDR3 is 14 residues.

J is TRBJ2-1 and V is TRBV30; D not certain. The CDR3 covers 12 residues. Looked up from germline, CDR1 is GTSNPN and CDR2 is SVGIG (reference sequence). Trimming removed 2 bases from V and 6 bases from J, with 8 bases in between. CDR3 sequence: CAWSPGVNEQFF. The CDR3 DNA reads as TGTGCCTGGAGTCCTGGGGTCAATGAGCAGTTCTTC.

The genes are TRBV4-1 and TRBJ2-1, with 7 bases that match TRBD2. J gave up 0 bases and V 3 bases, and 8 bases lay outside the gene matches. Germline values: CDR1 MGHRA, CDR2 YSYEKL. The CDR3 is 17 residues long. The CDR3 loop is CASSHPQRGSSYNEQFF. The CDR3 bases are TGCGCCAGCAGCCACCCCCAGCGGGGAAGCTCCTACAATGAGCAGTTCTTC.

This chain links TRBV4-1 with TRBJ2-1, with unresolved D. The CDR3 sequence is 14 residues long. The V end lost 1 base, the J end lost 5 bases, and 9 bases lay between the germline ends. The germline gives CDR1 MGHRA, CDR2 YSYEKL. CDR3 DNA: TGCGCCAGCAGCCAAGGACTCCTTAACAATGAGCAGTTCTTC. Amino acid sequence: CASSQGLLNNEQFF.

This clonotype was seen only once. The chain carries TRBV6-1 and TRBJ2-6; weak D call: TRBD2 (5 bases). Deletions cut 2 bases from V and 0 bases from J, with 11 bases between. The germline gives CDR1 MNHNS, CDR2 SASEGT. The length of the CDR3 is 17 residues. The CDR3 nucleotides read TGTGCCAGCAGTGAATTTGGACTGCCCTCTGGGGCCAACGTCCTGACTTTC. It is translated as CASSEFGLPSGANVLTF.

This clonotype was recorded a few times. A much bigger clone sits one base away, suggesting this may be a read error. The chain links TRBV20-1 to TRBJ2-7; 11 bases line up with TRBD1. This CDR3 is built from 16 residues. Germline-derived CDR1 and CDR2 are DFQATT and SNEGSKA (reference sequence). The CDR3 spells CSVRDWDRGGVYEQYF. CDR3 in DNA: TGCAGTGTTAGAGATTGGGACAGGGGGGGTGTCTACGAGCAGTACTTC.

This clonotype has a count of ten or more. This rearrangement joins TRBV12-3 or TRBV12-4 to TRBJ2-7; possibly TRBD1 for D (6 bases). V lost 2 bases, J lost 0 bases, and 14 bases lay in between. There are 16 residues in the CDR3. The CDR3 reads CASSLTWGPSSYEQYF. CDR3 bases: TGTGCCAGCAGTTTAACCTGGGGGCCGAGCTCCTACGAGCAGTACTTC.

This clonotype was detected many times. DNA of the CDR3: TGCAGCGTTGTGGGAGGCGGCGGCGGTTGGACTGAAGCTTTCTTT. Its protein product is CSVVGGGGGWTEAFF. The chain links TRBV29-1 to TRBJ1-1; D gene unclear. The germline CDR1 and CDR2 sequences are SQVTM and ANQGSEA. Trimming stripped 4 bases from V and 5 bases from J, with 20 bases between. CDR3 length: 15 amino acids.